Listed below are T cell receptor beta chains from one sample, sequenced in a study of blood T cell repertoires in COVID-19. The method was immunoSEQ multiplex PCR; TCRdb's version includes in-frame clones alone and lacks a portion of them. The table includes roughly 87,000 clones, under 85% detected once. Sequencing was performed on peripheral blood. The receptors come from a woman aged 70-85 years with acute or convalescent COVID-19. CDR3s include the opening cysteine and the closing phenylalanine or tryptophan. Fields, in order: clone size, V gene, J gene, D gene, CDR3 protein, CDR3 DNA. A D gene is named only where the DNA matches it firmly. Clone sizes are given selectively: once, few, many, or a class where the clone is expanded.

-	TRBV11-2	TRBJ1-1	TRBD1	CASSRDRVTEAFF	TGTGCCAGCAGCCGTGACAGGGTCACTGAAGCTTTCTTT
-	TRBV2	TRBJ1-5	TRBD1	CASSVGQGLKSNQPQHF	TGTGCCAGCAGTGTGGGACAGGGATTGAAGAGCAATCAGCCCCAGCATTTT
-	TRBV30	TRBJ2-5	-	CAWRDQSGSETQYF	TGTGCCTGGAGGGACCAGTCGGGGTCGGAGACCCAGTACTTC
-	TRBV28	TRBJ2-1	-	CASTLEGESNEQFF	TGTGCCAGCACCTTAGAGGGGGAAAGCAATGAGCAGTTCTTC
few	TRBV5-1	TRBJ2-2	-	CASSLGPGTGELFF	TGCGCCAGCAGCTTGGGGCCTGGCACCGGGGAGCTGTTTTTT
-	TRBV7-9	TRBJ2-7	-	CASSSPQGSEQYF	TGTGCCAGCAGCTCACCCCAAGGGAGCGAGCAGTACTTC
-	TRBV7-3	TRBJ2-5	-	CASSSFGGETTQYF	TGTGCCAGCAGCTCCTTTGGCGGGGAGACGACCCAGTACTTC
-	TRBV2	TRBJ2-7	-	CASSEALTGHLKF	TGTGCCAGCAGTGAAGCGCTTACGGGACATCTGAAATTC
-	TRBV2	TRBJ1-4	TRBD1	CASSGQGIANEKLFF	TGTGCCAGCAGTGGACAGGGGATAGCTAATGAAAAACTGTTTTTT
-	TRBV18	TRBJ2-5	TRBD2	CASSPRLAGGNQETQYF	TGTGCCAGCTCACCGAGACTAGCGGGGGGGAACCAAGAGACCCAGTACTTC
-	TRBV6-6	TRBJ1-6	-	CASSYDRLDSPLHF	TGTGCCAGCAGTTACGACAGACTCGATTCACCCCTCCACTTT
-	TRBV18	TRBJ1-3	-	CASSAAGDTIYF	TGTGCCAGCTCCGCGGCGGGGGACACCATATATTTT
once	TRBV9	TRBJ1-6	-	CASTRDTKTETNSPLHF	TGTGCCAGCACACGAGATACTAAGACAGAGACTAATTCACCCCTCCACTTT
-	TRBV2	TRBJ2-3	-	CASSVLPADTQYF	TGTGCCAGCAGTGTATTACCGGCAGATACGCAGTATTTT
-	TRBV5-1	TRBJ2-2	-	CASSQTGQGGELFF	TGCGCCAGCAGCCAAACAGGGCAGGGCGGGGAGCTGTTTTTT
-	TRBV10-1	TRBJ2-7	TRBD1	CASNRGVGDEQYF	TGCGCCAGCAACAGGGGGGTGGGGGACGAGCAGTACTTC
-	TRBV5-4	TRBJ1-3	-	CASSEPRSGNTIYF	TGTGCCAGCAGTGAGCCCCGCTCTGGAAACACCATATATTTT
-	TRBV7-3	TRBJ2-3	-	CASSSLGGSGTQYF	TGTGCCAGCAGCTCGCTGGGGGGATCCGGTACGCAGTATTTT
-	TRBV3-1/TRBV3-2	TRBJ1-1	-	CASTYSYTNTEAFF	TGTGCCAGCACATACAGCTACACGAACACTGAAGCTTTCTTT
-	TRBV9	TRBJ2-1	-	CASSVGEVNEQFF	TGTGCCAGCAGCGTAGGGGAGGTCAATGAGCAGTTCTTC
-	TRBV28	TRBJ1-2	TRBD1	CASSLNRGTGYGYTF	TGTGCCAGCAGTTTAAACAGGGGGACTGGCTATGGCTACACCTTC